This record looks at one T cell receptor beta chain sequence and its context. Its antigen is not identified. This record comes from a study of metastatic and nonmetastatic thyroid tumors. Background on the study: Repertoires were compared across blood and tumor or nodule tissue from malignant and benign thyroid patients. The study, taken as a whole, reports: Reportedly, malignant thyroid tumors had significantly higher TCR beta diversity than benign nodules, in blood and tumor.

CDR1 is MNHNS and CDR2 is SASEGT in the germline V gene. The CDR3 is made up of 13 amino acids. Trimming cost V 2 bases and J 7 bases, with 11 bases left between them. All patients were treatment-naive before thyroid surgery. TCRdb re-clonotyped the PCR reads through MiXCR. The sample has roughly 72,000 clones; roughly 18% are singletons. V usage is TRBV6-1 and J usage is TRBJ1-1; D is unresolved. The sequencing sample was made of blood. The receptor was derived from a female donor with papillary thyroid cancer or a benign thyroid nodule (not recorded which). Some clones in this sample may be carry-over from other donors' samples. The CDR3 DNA reads as TGTGCCAGCAGTGAATGTCGCAAATGTGAAGCTTTCTTT. It encodes CASSECRKCEAFF.